The rows below give T cell receptor beta chains drawn from one sample of a study of cytomegalovirus exposure and HLA in healthy donors. Sequencing was performed with immunoSEQ multiplex PCR; in TCRdb, only in-frame clones are kept and a portion is missing. In the table there are some 99,000 clones, less than 80% of which are singletons. Sequencing used PBMCs. These receptors originate from a man aged 35 to 55 in good health and CMV-seronegative. Both conserved end residues are part of each CDR3. Each record gives: J gene, V gene, D gene, clone size, CDR3 DNA, CDR3 protein. A D gene is named only where the DNA matches it firmly. Size values are once, few and many counts, or a class for expanded clones, and some rows have none.

>TRBJ2-7|TRBV4-3|TRBD2|NA
TGCGCCAGCAGCCAAGATAGCGGGGGGGCCTACGAGCAGTACTTC
CASSQDSGGAYEQYF
>TRBJ2-3|TRBV10-3|NA|NA
TGTGCCACCCAGGGGGCTAGCGGGACCTACACAGATACGCAGTATTTT
CATQGASGTYTDTQYF
>TRBJ2-7|TRBV5-4|TRBD1|NA
TGTGCCAGCAGCTTCGCACAGGGGTCCTACGAGCAGTACTTC
CASSFAQGSYEQYF
>TRBJ1-1|TRBV7-2|TRBD1|once
TGTGCCAGCAGCCCGAAACGACAGGGGGCTGAAGCTTTCTTT
CASSPKRQGAEAFF
>TRBJ2-1|TRBV27|NA|NA
TGTGCCAGCAGTTTATCCTCATTGAGCAATGAGCAGTTCTTC
CASSLSSLSNEQFF
>TRBJ2-1|TRBV4-2|TRBD2|NA
TGTGCCAGCAGCCATGGTGGACTAGCGGGGGGGCAATATGAGCAGTTCTTC
CASSHGGLAGGQYEQFF
>TRBJ1-4|TRBV11-3|NA|NA
TGTGCCAGCAGCCCCCGCGGGATTGAAAAACTGTTTTTT
CASSPRGIEKLFF
>TRBJ2-1|TRBV9|NA|NA
TGTGCCAGCAGCGTAGCAGGGGCGGCCTACAATGAGCAGTTCTTC
CASSVAGAAYNEQFF
>TRBJ2-7|TRBV5-1|NA|NA
TGCGCCAGCGCTAGCTCCTACGAGCAGTACTTC
CASASSYEQYF
>TRBJ2-2|TRBV19|NA|NA
TGTGCCAGTAGGCTTAGCGAGAACACCGGGGAGCTGTTTTTT
CASRLSENTGELFF
>TRBJ1-6|TRBV28|TRBD1|NA
TGTGCCAGCCGGGGACAGGAGAATTCACCCCTCCACTTT
CASRGQENSPLHF
>TRBJ2-2|TRBV19|TRBD2|NA
TGTGCCAGTACCCGCCAGCGGGAGGGGTCCCGGCCCGGGGAGCTGTTTTTT
CASTRQREGSRPGELFF
>TRBJ2-7|TRBV7-6|TRBD2|NA
TGTGCCAGCAGCCCACTAGCGGGAGTAAACGAGCAGTACTTC
CASSPLAGVNEQYF
>TRBJ2-5|TRBV5-1|TRBD2|NA
TGCGCCAGCGGCCCCCTGACTAGCGATGTAGAGACCCAGTACTTC
CASGPLTSDVETQYF
>TRBJ2-5|TRBV5-1|NA|NA
TGCGCCAGCAGCTTGCCCTCTCAAGAGACCCAGTACTTC
CASSLPSQETQYF
>TRBJ1-5|TRBV28|TRBD1|NA
TGTGCCAGCAGGCCGGGACAGTTTAGCAATCAGCCCCAGCATTTT
CASRPGQFSNQPQHF
>TRBJ2-1|TRBV6-5|TRBD1|NA
TGTGCCAGCAGTCCGACAGGGTTTAGTAATGAGCAGTTCTTC
CASSPTGFSNEQFF
>TRBJ2-5|TRBV5-1|NA|NA
TGCGCCAGCAGCTGGACACAAGAGACCCAGTACTTC
CASSWTQETQYF
>TRBJ2-3|TRBV28|NA|NA
TGTGCCAGCTCTAGCACAGATACGCAGTATTTT
CASSSTDTQYF
>TRBJ2-1|TRBV6-1|TRBD2|NA
TGTGCCACCTTGAAGGAGGCTAGCGGGGCGGGTGAGCAGTTCTTC
CATLKEASGAGEQFF
>TRBJ2-5|TRBV5-8|TRBD1|NA
TGTGCCAGCAGCATGGGACAGAAAGAGACCCAGTACTTC
CASSMGQKETQYF
>TRBJ2-3|TRBV18|TRBD1|NA
TGTGCCAGCTCAAAACAGGGGGCCGCAGATACGCAGTATTTT
CASSKQGAADTQYF
>TRBJ2-3|TRBV29-1|TRBD1|NA
TGCAGCGTCCAACAGGGGGCTACAGATACGCAGTATTTT
CSVQQGATDTQYF
>TRBJ2-2|TRBV7-9|TRBD2|NA
TGTGCCAGCAGCCAGCCGACTAGCGGGTACACCGGGGAGCTGTTTTTT
CASSQPTSGYTGELFF
>TRBJ2-1|TRBV28|NA|NA
TGTGCCACCGATTTGGGGCCGTGGCAGTTCTTC
CATDLGPWQFF
>TRBJ2-3|TRBV6-4|TRBD2|medium-sized
TGTGCCAGCAGTGAAAGTTCAGGAGCGGGAGGCACAGATACGCAGTATTTT
CASSESSGAGGTDTQYF
>TRBJ2-7|TRBV28|NA|NA
TGTGCCAGCAGTTCTTCCCCCTACGAGCAGTACTTC
CASSSSPYEQYF
>TRBJ2-3|TRBV5-4|NA|NA
TGTGCCAGCGTACCGAACCCAAGCGGGAGCACAGATACGCAGTATTTT
CASVPNPSGSTDTQYF
>TRBJ2-7|TRBV7-2|TRBD1|NA
TGTGCCAGCAGCTTAGACGGGACAGGGGTTCGCGAGCAGTACTTC
CASSLDGTGVREQYF
>TRBJ2-5|TRBV9|TRBD1|NA
TGTGCCAGCAGCGTCGACAGGGACCAAGAGACCCAGTACTTC
CASSVDRDQETQYF
>TRBJ2-7|TRBV19|TRBD1|NA
TGTGCCAGCGCTTCCGGGACAGGTTCCTACGAGCAGTACTTC
CASASGTGSYEQYF
>TRBJ2-2|TRBV9|TRBD2|NA
TGTGCCAGCAGCGAAGGGCGGGGGGGCCGCGTCGGGGAGCTGTTTTTT
CASSEGRGGRVGELFF
>TRBJ1-3|TRBV2|TRBD1|NA
TGTGCCACCGCGGGACAGGGTTCTGGCGGAAACACCATATATTTT
CATAGQGSGGNTIYF
>TRBJ1-2|TRBV11-2|NA|NA
TGTGCCAGCAGCTCAAGACAGCGAGAGCAATATGGCTACACCTTC
CASSSRQREQYGYTF
>TRBJ1-1|TRBV21-1|NA|NA
TGTGCCAGCAGCGATAAACCGAGAACTGAAGCTTTCTTT
CASSDKPRTEAFF
>TRBJ2-2|TRBV5-1|NA|NA
TGCGCCAGCAGCTTGGTGCCCCCAAGCGCGAACACCGGGGAGCTGTTTTTT
CASSLVPPSANTGELFF
>TRBJ2-7|TRBV4-1|TRBD1|NA
TGCGCCAGCAGCCTGGGGGCAGGGGGCGCATCCTACGAGCAGTACTTC
CASSLGAGGASYEQYF
>TRBJ2-1|TRBV6-1|NA|NA
TGTGCCAGCAGTGTACACGCTGAGCAGTTCTTC
CASSVHAEQFF
>TRBJ1-5|TRBV28|NA|NA
TGTGCCAGCAGTTCTACTATCCGGGACACGGCCAATCAGCCCCAGCATTTT
CASSSTIRDTANQPQHF
>TRBJ1-2|TRBV4-3|NA|few
TGCGCCAGCAGCCAAATCGTAAACTATGGCTACACCTTC
CASSQIVNYGYTF
>TRBJ2-7|TRBV13|NA|few
TGTGCCAGCAGCTCGGGACTGCCTCTGGACGAGCAGTACTTC
CASSSGLPLDEQYF
>TRBJ2-3|TRBV5-8|TRBD1|NA
TGTGCCAGCAGCTTGTTTAGGGACAGGGTTACAGATACGCAGTATTTT
CASSLFRDRVTDTQYF
>TRBJ1-5|TRBV7-9|NA|NA
TGTTCCAGCAGCGGGCGACCAAATCAGCCCCAGCATTTT
CSSSGRPNQPQHF
>TRBJ2-1|TRBV28|TRBD2|NA
TGTGCCAGCAGTTTTTTGGGTAGCGGGGACACCTACAATGAGCAGTTCTTC
CASSFLGSGDTYNEQFF
>TRBJ1-4|TRBV5-8|NA|NA
TGTGCCAGCAGCTTGGTCCGGGCAACTAATGAAAAACTGTTTTTT
CASSLVRATNEKLFF
>TRBJ2-2|TRBV5-4|NA|NA
TGCGCCAGCAGCTGGATAACTAGTGGAAGGGCCGGGGAGCTGTTTTTT
CASSWITSGRAGELFF
>TRBJ1-5|TRBV28|NA|NA
TGTGCCAGCAATGCGGAGAGCAATCAGCCCCAGCATTTT
CASNAESNQPQHF
>TRBJ1-6|TRBV27|NA|NA
TGTGCCAGCAGTTTTAGGCAGGCAAAAGGTTCACCCCTCCACTTT
CASSFRQAKGSPLHF
>TRBJ1-2|TRBV29-1|NA|once
TGCAGCGTTGGGCAAGGGGACTATGGCTACACCTTC
CSVGQGDYGYTF